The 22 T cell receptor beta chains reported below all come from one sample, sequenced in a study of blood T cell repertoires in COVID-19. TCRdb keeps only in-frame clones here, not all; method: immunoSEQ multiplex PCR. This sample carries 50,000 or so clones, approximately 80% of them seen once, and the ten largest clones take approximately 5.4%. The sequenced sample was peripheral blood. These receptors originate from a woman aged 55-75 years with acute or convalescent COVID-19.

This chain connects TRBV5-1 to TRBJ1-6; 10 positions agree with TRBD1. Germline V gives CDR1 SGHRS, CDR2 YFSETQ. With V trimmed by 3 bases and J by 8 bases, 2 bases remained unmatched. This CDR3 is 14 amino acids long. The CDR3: CASSSGTGDSPLHF. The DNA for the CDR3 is TGCGCCAGCAGCTCGGGGACAGGGGATTCACCCCTCCACTTT.

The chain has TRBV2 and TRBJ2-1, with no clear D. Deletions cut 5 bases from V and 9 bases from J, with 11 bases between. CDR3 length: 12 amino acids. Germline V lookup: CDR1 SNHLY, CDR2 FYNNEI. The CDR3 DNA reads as TGTGCCAGCAGTAAAGGGTCCGGTGAGCAGTTCTTC. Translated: CASSKGSGEQFF. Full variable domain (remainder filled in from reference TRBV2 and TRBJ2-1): EPEVTQTPSHQVTQMGQEVILRCVPISNHLYFYWYRQILGQKVEFLVSFYNNEISEKSEIFDDQFSVERPDGSNFTLKIRSTKLEDSAMYFCASSKGSGEQFFGPGTRLTVL.

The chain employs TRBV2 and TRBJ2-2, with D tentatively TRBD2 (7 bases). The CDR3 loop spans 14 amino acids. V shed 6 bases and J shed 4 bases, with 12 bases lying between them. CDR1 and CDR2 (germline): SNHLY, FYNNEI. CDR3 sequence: CASRGGAGTGELFF. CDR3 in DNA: TGTGCCAGCAGAGGGGGGGCCGGCACCGGGGAGCTGTTTTTT.

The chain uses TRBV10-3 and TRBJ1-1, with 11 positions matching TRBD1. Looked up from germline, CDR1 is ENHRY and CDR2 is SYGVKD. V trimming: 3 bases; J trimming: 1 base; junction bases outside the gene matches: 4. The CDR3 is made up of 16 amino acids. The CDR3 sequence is CAISDEGQGGNTEAFF. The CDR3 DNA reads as TGTGCCATCAGTGACGAGGGACAGGGGGGGAACACTGAAGCTTTCTTT.

The CDR3 here is CASSQGGDREEKLFF. CDR3 bases: TGTGCCAGCAGCCAGGGTGGGGATCGGGAGGAAAAACTGTTTTTT. This chain uses TRBV4-2 with TRBJ1-4; unclear D gene. CDR1 LGHNA and CDR2 YNFKEQ come from the germline V gene. This CDR3 region has 15 residues. Deletions cut 3 bases from V and 8 bases from J, with 16 bases between.

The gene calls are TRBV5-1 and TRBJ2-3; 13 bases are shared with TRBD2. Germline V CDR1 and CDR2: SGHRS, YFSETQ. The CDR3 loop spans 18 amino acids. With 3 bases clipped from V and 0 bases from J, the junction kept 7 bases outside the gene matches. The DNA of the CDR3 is TGCGCCAGCAGCTCAGGACTAGCGGGAGCGGCAAGCACAGATACGCAGTATTTT. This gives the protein CASSSGLAGAASTDTQYF.

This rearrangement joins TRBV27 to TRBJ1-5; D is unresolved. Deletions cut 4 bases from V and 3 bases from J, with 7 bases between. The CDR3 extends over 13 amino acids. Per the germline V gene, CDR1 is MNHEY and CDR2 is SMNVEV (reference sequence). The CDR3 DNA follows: TGTGCCAGCAGTTCTGACATCAATCAGCCCCAGCATTTT. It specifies CASSSDINQPQHF.

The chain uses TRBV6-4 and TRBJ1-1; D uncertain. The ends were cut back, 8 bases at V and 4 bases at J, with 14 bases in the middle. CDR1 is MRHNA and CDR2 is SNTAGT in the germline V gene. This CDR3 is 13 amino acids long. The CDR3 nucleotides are TGTGCCAGCTCGGCCGGGAGGGCCACTGAAGCTTTCTTT. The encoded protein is CASSAGRATEAFF.

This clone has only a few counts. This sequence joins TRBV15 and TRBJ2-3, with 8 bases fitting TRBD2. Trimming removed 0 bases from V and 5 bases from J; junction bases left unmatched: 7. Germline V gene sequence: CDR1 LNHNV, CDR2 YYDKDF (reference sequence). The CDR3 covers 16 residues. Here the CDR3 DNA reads TGTGCCACCAGCAGAGATCTCGGGAGGGCTGAAGATACGCAGTATTTT. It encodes CATSRDLGRAEDTQYF. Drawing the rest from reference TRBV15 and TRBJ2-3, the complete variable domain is DAMVIQNPRYQVTQFGKPVTLSCSQTLNHNVMYWYQQKSSQAPKLLFHYYDKDFNNEADTPDNFQSRRPNTSFCFLDIRSPGLGDTAMYLCATSRDLGRAEDTQYFGPGTRLTVL.

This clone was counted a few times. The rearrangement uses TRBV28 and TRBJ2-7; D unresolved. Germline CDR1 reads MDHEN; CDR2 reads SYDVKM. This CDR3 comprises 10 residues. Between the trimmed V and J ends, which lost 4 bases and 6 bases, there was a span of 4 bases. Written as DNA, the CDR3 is TGTGCCAGCAGTTCCCTCGAGCAGTACTTC. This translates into CASSSLEQYF.

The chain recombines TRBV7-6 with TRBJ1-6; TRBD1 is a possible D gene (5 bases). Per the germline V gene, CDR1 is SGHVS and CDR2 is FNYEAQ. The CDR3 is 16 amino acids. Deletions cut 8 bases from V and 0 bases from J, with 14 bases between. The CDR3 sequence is CASSLSGGSYNSPLHF. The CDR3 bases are TGTGCCAGCTCACTGTCGGGGGGCTCCTATAATTCACCCCTCCACTTT.

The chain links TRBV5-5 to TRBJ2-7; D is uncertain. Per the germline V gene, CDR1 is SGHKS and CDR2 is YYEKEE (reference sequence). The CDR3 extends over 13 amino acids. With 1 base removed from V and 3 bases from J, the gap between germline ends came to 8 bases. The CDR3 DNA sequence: TGTGCCAGCAGCTTGTATCCAGGCTACGAGCAGTACTTC. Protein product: CASSLYPGYEQYF. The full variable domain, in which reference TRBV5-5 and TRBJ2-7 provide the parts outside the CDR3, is DAGVTQSPTHLIKTRGQQVTLRCSPISGHKSVSWYQQVLGQGPQFIFQYYEKEERGRGNFPDRFSARQFPNYSSELNVNALLLGDSALYLCASSLYPGYEQYFGPGTRLTVT.

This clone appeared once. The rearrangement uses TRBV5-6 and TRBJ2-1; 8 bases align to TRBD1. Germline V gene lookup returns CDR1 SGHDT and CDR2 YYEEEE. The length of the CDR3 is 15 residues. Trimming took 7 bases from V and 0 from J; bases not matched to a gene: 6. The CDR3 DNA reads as TGTGCCAGCGGACACAGGGGGAGCTCCTACAATGAGCAGTTCTTC. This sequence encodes CASGHRGSSYNEQFF.

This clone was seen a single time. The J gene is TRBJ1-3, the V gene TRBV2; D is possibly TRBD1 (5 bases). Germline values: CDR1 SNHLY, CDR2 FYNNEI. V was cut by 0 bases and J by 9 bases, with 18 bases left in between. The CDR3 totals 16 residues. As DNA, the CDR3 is TGTGCCAGCAGTGAAGCTGAAGGGGTGGTCTTCGGCACCATATATTTT. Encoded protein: CASSEAEGVVFGTIYF.

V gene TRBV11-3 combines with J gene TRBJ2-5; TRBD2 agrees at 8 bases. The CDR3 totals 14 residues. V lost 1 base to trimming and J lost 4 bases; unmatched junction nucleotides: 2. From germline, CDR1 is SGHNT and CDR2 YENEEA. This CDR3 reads CASSLAGGSETQYF. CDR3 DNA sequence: TGTGCCAGCAGCTTAGCGGGAGGGTCAGAGACCCAGTACTTC.

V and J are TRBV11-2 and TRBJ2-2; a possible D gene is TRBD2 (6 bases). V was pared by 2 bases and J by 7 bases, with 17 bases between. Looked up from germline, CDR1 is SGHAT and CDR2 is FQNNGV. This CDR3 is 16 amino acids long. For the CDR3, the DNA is TGTGCCAGCAGCTTAATCGGGAGTAGCGTTAACGGGGAGCTGTTTTTT. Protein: CASSLIGSSVNGELFF.

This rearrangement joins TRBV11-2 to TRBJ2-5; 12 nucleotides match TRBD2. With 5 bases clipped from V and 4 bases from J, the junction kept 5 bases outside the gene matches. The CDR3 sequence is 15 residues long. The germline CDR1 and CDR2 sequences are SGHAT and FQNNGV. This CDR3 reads CASSDLAGGRETQYF. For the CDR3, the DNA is TGTGCCAGCAGCGACCTAGCGGGAGGGCGAGAGACCCAGTACTTC.

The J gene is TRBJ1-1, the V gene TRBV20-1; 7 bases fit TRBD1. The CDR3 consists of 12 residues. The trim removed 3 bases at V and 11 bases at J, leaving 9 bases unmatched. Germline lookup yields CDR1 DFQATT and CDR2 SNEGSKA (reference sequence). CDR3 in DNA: TGCAGTGCTAGTAACCGGGACAGTACGGCTTTCTTT. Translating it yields CSASNRDSTAFF.

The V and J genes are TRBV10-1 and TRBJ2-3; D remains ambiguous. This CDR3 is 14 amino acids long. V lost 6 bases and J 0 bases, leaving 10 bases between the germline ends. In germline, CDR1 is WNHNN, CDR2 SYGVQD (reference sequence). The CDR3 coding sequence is TGCGCCAGCAGACTCGACTTAAGCACAGATACGCAGTATTTT. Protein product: CASRLDLSTDTQYF.

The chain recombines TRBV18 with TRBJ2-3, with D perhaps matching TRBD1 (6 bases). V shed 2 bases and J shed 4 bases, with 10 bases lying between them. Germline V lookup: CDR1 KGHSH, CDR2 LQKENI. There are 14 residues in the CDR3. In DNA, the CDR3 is TGTGCCAGCTCACCAACAGGGATGTCAGATACGCAGTATTTT. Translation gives CASSPTGMSDTQYF.

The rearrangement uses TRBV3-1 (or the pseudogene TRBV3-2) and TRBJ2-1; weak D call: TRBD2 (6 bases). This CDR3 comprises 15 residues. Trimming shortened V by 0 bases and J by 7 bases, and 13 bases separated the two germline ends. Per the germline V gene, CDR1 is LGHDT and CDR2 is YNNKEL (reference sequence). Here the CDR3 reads CASSQDGKGRNEQFF. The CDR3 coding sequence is TGTGCCAGCAGCCAAGATGGGAAAGGGAGGAATGAGCAGTTCTTC.

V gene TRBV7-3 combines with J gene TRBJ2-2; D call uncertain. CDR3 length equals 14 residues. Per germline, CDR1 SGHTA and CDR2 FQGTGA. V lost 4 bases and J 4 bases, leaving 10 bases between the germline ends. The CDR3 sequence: CASSSSRGTGELFF. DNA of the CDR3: TGTGCCAGCAGCTCTTCCCGCGGCACCGGGGAGCTGTTTTTT. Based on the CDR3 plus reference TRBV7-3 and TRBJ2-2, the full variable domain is GAGVSQTPSNKVTEKGKYVELRCDPISGHTALYWYRQSLGQGPEFLIYFQGTGAADDSGLPNDRFFAVRPEGSVSTLKIQRTERGDSAVYLCASSSSRGTGELFFGEGSRLTVL.